This T cell receptor beta chain appears in the sequencing data of a study of early T cells in non-severe SARS-CoV-2 infection (dated by TCRdb to the early 2020s). Regarding the complete study: Bulk RNA from unsorted whole blood was used for TCR sequencing, so alpha and beta chains could not be paired.

The CDR3 spans 12 residues, from the cysteine through the phenylalanine. The CDR3 DNA has 36 bases and is translated from base 1. V was cut back by 6 bases and J by 5 bases, leaving a gap of 10 bases between them. The method behind the library was 5' RACE. The sequencer listed for this sample is NextSeq 500. Unique molecular identifiers were attached to individual cDNA molecules in the TCR library protocol so that sequencing error and PCR bias could be corrected. Both TCR alpha and beta chains were sequenced, and tight co-correlation was observed between alpha and beta sequence abundances in each sample. Regarding the original processing steps: V gene, J gene and CDR3 annotation of TCR sequences was performed with Decombinator V4. TCRs were defined as expanded if a significant change between any two time points was detected under a Poisson model with p below 0.0001. TCR abundances were normalised to the total number of TCRs sequenced per sample and were expressed as counts per million. TRAV1-2 paired with TRAJ12, TRAJ20 or TRAJ33 defined MAIT TCRs, while TRAV10 paired with TRAJ18 defined iNKT TCRs. VDJdb, accessed on 1 November 2021, was searched for TCRs annotated for CMV, EBV and SARS-CoV-2, and TCRs annotated for more than one antigen were excluded. TCRdb trimmed public reads at Q25 via fastp, called clones via MiXCR and kept in-frame beta chains. Rows merge per CDR3 protein into single entries with the most common DNA and genes. TCRdb, rather than the study authors, made the V and J calls. The sample records roughly 80,000 distinct CDR3 sequences, about 6.5% of which are singletons. The ten most abundant clones make up about 7.8% of the sample.

Findings and caveats that apply to the study as a whole: VDJdb matching was skewed toward anti-spike CD8 responses and likely underestimated virus-specific expansions, missing private and CD4 specificities.

In this sample, this clonotype turned up many times. Its target antigen remains unknown. Nothing much larger sits one base from this clone, and base qualities are not available. A case-control design nested within a healthcare worker cohort in London, UK, was used, with weekly nasopharyngeal swab PCR tests and blood sampling performed. Healthcare workers were enrolled in the week of the UK lockdown, from 23 to 31 March 2020, and were followed every week for up to about 16 weeks. The specimen sequenced was whole blood. The sequence derives from an adult who was a healthcare worker with PCR-confirmed SARS-CoV-2 infection or an uninfected control (not recorded which). The chain uses TRBV12-3 or TRBV12-4 and TRBJ2-5; a tentative D call is TRBD1 (6 bases match). This receptor carries the CDR3 CASSNRAETQYF. The sequenced DNA is TGTGCCAGCAGCAACAGGGCGGAGACCCAGTACTTC.